This T cell receptor beta chain was sequenced during a study of T cells in Graves' hyperthyroidism and ophthalmopathy (dated by TCRdb to between 2017 and 2020). Study-level background: Peripheral blood samples were taken at initial diagnosis, before any treatment was given. To identify distinguishing TCR V-J signatures, a discovery cohort of about 95 patients was used, comprising roughly 45 with Graves' ophthalmopathy and 57 with stable Graves' hyperthyroidism. Prospective prediction of ophthalmopathy was tested in an independent validation cohort consisting of some 19 hyperthyroidism patients and around 17 patients who later progressed to ophthalmopathy. The 100 or so discovery patients were randomly divided into training and test sets at a 7:3 ratio. In addition, the study compared T-cell repertoires in thyroid tissue and in blood from a handful of Graves' hyperthyroidism patients. Following sampling, methimazole starting at 30 mg daily was given to hyperthyroidism patients, and high-dose intravenous methylprednisolone was given to ophthalmopathy patients. The paper describes TCR Vbeta CDR3 sequencing of 140 or so peripheral blood samples, made up of 43 ophthalmopathy patients, roughly 80 hyperthyroidism patients and approximately 17 progressor patients.

The CDR3 starts with the cysteine, ends with the phenylalanine, and has 18 residues. Of the read, only the CDR3 DNA is kept; its 54 bases are in frame from base 1. The V end gives up 7 bases and the J end 5 bases, leaving 15 bases in the junction not matched to a gene. CDR1 and CDR2, looked up from the germline V gene, are MDHEN and SYDVKM. Stable Graves' hyperthyroidism was defined as no progression to ophthalmopathy during 18 months of follow-up. Hyperthyroidism patients were newly diagnosed, with disease duration under 2 months, and aged 18 to 65 years. Any patient with an uncontrolled infection, another autoimmune disease, pregnancy or lactation was excluded. Diagnoses were based on clinical symptoms, serum thyroxine and TRAb, thyroid ultrasound and orbital computed tomography. Ficoll-Paque density gradient centrifugation was used to isolate PBMCs from approximately 10 ml of fresh peripheral blood. Total RNA was extracted using Trizol reagent, and RNA quality was assessed on an Agilent 2100 Bioanalyzer.

Amplification of TCR beta CDR3 regions was carried out from RNA transcripts. For the first round of RT-PCR on the TCR CDR3, the HTBI primer set was used together with the Qiagen OneStep RT-PCR kit. The libraries were constructed in a second round of multiplex PCR and then size-selected and purified. The libraries were sequenced on an Illumina HiSeq2000 using paired-end 100 bp reads. Per the source publication's procedure: SOAPnuke was used to process the raw data, throwing out any read that contained adapters or uncalled bases, had a mean Phred below 15, or lacked an exact constant-primer or identifier match. High-quality paired reads were merged with COPE v1.2.5, and unique nucleotide sequences were defined as clonotypes. Clonotypes were aligned to IMGT TRBV, TRBD and TRBJ reference segments using MiTCR v1.1. The analysis was restricted to V-J combinations with a frequency above 0.0001, which together covered roughly 99% of the repertoires. The TCS score was defined as the ratio of F50 (clonal expansion) to E x V (chaos), calculated using BLOSUM62-based TCRdist between CDR3 peptides within each V-J. Welch's t-statistics and random forest reduced around 520 V-J features to about 12, which were used in a naive Bayes classifier (R e1071). The public reads were reprocessed in TCRdb via fastp at Q25 and MiXCR, keeping in-frame beta chains. CDR3 protein sequences are deduplicated, and each keeps its most common genes and DNA. In this record, the V and J calls reflect TCRdb's handling and not the investigators' own analysis. This sample lists roughly 96,000 distinct CDR3 sequences; 51% were detected once. Roughly 26% of the sample is taken by the ten largest.

Turning to this clonotype: What antigen it recognizes has not been identified. Nothing much larger sits one base from this clone, and base qualities are not available.

On the study overall, not on this receptor specifically: A model built on a 13 V-J signature distinguished ophthalmopathy from stable hyperthyroidism, reaching around 90% sensitivity and around 81% specificity in cross-validation and 80%/75% in testing. Sample size was not statistically predetermined, and blinding of investigators to group allocation was not performed. Most expanded thyroid clonotypes (frequency above 0.001) were also detected in blood, suggesting blood repertoires may reflect thyroid immune responses. In validation, the model predicted progression to ophthalmopathy a median of about 6.8 months before onset, with 65% to 71% sensitivity and more than 72% specificity.

The receptor was isolated from a woman between 35 and 50 years old with Graves' hyperthyroidism. Sequencing was performed on blood. This chain joins TRBV28 to TRBJ2-5, with 14 junctional bases fitting TRBD2. The bases are TGTGCCAGCAACCCCCTCGGACTAGCGGGAGGCCCGGGGGAGACCCAGTACTTC. Its translation is CASNPLGLAGGPGETQYF.